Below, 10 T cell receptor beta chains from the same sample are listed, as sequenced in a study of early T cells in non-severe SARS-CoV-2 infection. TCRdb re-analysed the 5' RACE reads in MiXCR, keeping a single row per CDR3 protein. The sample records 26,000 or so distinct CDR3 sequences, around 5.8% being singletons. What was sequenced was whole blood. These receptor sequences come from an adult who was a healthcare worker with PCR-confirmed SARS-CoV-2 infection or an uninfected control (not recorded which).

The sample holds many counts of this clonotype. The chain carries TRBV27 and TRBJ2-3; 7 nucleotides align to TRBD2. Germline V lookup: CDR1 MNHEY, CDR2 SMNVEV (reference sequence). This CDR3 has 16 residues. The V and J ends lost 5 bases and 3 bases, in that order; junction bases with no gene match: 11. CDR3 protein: CASSTRPGGGTDTQYF. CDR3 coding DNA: TGTGCCAGCAGTACCCGACCGGGGGGTGGAACAGATACGCAGTATTTT.

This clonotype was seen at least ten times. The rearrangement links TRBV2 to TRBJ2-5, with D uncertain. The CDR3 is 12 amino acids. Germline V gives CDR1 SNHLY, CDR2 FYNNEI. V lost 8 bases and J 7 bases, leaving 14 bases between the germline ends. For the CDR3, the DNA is TGTGCCAGCTCTCAGTTAGTTGGGACCCAGTACTTC. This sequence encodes CASSQLVGTQYF. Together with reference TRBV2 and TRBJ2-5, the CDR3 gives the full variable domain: EPEVTQTPSHQVTQMGQEVILRCVPISNHLYFYWYRQILGQKVEFLVSFYNNEISEKSEIFDDQFSVERPDGSNFTLKIRSTKLEDSAMYFCASSQLVGTQYFGPGTRLLVL.

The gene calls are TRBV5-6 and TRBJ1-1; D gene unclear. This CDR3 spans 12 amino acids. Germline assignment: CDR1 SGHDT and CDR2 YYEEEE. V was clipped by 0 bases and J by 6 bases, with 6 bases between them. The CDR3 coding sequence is TGTGCCAGCAGCTTGGGACACCCTGAAGCTTTCTTT. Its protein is CASSLGHPEAFF.

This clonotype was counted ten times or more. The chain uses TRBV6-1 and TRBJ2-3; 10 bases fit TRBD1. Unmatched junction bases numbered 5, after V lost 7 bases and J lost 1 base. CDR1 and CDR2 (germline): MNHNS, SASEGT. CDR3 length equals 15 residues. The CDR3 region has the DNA TGTGCCAGCATCCGGGACAGGGGAGGCACAGATACGCAGTATTTT. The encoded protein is CASIRDRGGTDTQYF.

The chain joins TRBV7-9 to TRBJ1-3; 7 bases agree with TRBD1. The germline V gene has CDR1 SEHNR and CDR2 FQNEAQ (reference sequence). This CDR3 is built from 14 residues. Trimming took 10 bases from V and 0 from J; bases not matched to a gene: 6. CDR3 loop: CAIRQGLSGNTIYF. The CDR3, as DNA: TGTGCCATTCGACAGGGACTCTCTGGAAACACCATATATTTT.

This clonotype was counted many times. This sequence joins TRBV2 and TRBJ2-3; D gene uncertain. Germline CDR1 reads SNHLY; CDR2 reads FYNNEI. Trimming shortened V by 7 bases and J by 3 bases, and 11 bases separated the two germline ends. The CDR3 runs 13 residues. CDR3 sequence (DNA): TGTGCCAGCACCCCCCCTCTTACAGATACGCAGTATTTT. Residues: CASTPPLTDTQYF.

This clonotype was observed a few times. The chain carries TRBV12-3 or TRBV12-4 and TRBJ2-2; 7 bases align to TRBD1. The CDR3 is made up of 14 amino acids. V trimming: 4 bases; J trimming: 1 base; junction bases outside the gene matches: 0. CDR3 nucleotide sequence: TGTGCCAGCAGTTGGGACAGGAACACCGGGGAGCTGTTTTTT. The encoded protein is CASSWDRNTGELFF.

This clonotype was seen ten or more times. The CDR3 here is CASSETAISSGNTIYF. In DNA form, the CDR3 reads TGTGCCAGCAGCGAGACAGCTATAAGCTCTGGAAACACCATATATTTT. This chain connects TRBV7-6 to TRBJ1-3, with a tentative D call TRBD1 (5 bases). The CDR3 spans 16 residues. Germline V gene lookup returns CDR1 SGHVS and CDR2 FNYEAQ. V was trimmed by 5 bases and J by 0 bases, leaving 14 bases between them.

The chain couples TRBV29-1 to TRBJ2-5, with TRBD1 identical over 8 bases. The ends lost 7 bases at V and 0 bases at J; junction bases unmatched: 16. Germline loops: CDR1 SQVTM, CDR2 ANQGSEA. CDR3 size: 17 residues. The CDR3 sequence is CSAKVNLDRVYQETQYF. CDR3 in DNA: TGCAGCGCCAAAGTGAACCTGGACAGGGTCTACCAAGAGACCCAGTACTTC.

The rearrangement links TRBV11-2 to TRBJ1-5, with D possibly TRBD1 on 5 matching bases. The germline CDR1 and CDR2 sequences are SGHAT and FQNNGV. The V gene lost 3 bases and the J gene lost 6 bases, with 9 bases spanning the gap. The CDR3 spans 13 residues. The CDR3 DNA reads TGTGCCAGCAGCTTCAGGGAGGCTCAGCCCCAGCATTTT. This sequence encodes CASSFREAQPQHF.